The present T cell receptor beta chain was sequenced within a study of post-analysis software for immune sequencing data. Study information: Disease trajectories encompassed relapsing-remitting, secondary progressive and progressive-relapsing multiple sclerosis.

This clonotype was observed a handful of times. Its cognate antigen is unknown. Findings and caveats of the study: Five or six TRBV segments appeared more often in patients than in controls, and TRBV5-6, TRBV5-1 and TRBV20-1 were among these.

TCR beta cDNA libraries included unique molecular identifiers. Input of roughly 0.95 to 10 million T cells yielded a few hundred thousand cDNA molecules. TCRdb analysed the PCR reads with MiXCR anew, one entry per CDR3 protein. The sample has 450,000 to 650,000 distinct CDR3 sequences, roughly 40% seen once. Trimming took off 0 bases at V and 6 bases at J, with 14 bases between the two ends. This CDR3 is 15 amino acids long. CDR1 and CDR2 from the germline V gene are MGHRA and YSYEKL. Sample: blood. This TCR was recovered from a girl between 10 and 17 years old with multiple sclerosis. The rearrangement uses TRBV4-1 and TRBJ1-2; D remains ambiguous. The CDR3 bases are TGCGCCAGCAGCCAAGATGGAGCACGGAGGGATGGCTACACCTTC. It specifies CASSQDGARRDGYTF.